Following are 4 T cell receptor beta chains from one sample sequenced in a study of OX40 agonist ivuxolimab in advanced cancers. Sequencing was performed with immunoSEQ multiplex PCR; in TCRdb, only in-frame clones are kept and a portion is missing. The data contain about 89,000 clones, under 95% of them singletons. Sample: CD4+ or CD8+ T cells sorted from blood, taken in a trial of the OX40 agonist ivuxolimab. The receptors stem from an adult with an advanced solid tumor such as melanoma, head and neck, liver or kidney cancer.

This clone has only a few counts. CDR3 DNA sequence: TGCGCCAGCAGCTACCATCAAGTGGAAGGCTATGGCTACACCTTC. Protein product: CASSYHQVEGYGYTF. This sequence joins TRBV4-1 and TRBJ1-2; no firm D call. Trimming took off 5 bases at V and 4 bases at J, with 17 bases between the two ends. Germline-derived CDR1 and CDR2 are MGHRA and YSYEKL. CDR3 length: 15 residues.

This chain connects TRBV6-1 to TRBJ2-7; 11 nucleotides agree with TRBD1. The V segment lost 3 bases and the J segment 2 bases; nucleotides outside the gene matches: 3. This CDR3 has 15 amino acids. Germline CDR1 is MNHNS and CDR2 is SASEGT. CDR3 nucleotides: TGTGCCAGCAGTGATACGGGACAGGGGGCCTACGAGCAGTACTTC. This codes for CASSDTGQGAYEQYF.

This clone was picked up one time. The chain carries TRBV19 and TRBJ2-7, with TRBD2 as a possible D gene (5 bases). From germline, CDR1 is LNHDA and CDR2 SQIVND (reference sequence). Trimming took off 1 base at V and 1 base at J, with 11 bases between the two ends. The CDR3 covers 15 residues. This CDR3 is CASSIGVGVSYEQYF. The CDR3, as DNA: TGTGCCAGTAGTATAGGGGTGGGAGTTTCCTACGAGCAGTACTTC.

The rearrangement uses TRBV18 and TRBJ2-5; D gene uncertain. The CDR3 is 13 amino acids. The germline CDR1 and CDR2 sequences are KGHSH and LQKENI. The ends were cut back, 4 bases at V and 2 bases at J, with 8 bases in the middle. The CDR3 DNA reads TGTGCCAGCTCACAGGGATTTCAAGAGACCCAGTACTTC. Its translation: CASSQGFQETQYF.